Listed below are T cell receptor beta chains from one sample, sequenced in a study of blood T cell repertoires in COVID-19. Sequencing was performed with immunoSEQ multiplex PCR; in TCRdb, only in-frame clones are kept and a portion is missing. The sample yields around 400,000 clones, around 87% seen once. Input material: peripheral blood. The receptor source for this set is a woman under 40 with COVID-19, enrolled during active disease. Both conserved end residues are part of each CDR3. D genes are given only for firm matches. Not all rows give a size; the values are once, few, many and, for expanded clones, a class.

clone size	V gene	J gene	D gene	CDR3 protein	CDR3 DNA
NA	TRBV11-2	TRBJ2-3	TRBD1	CASGTGGGF	TGTGCCAGCGGGACAGGGGGAGGTTTT
NA	TRBV7-9	TRBJ2-2	TRBD2	CASSSTSAGELFF	TGTGCCAGCAGCTCTACTAGCGCCGGGGAGCTGTTTTTT
once	TRBV5-1	TRBJ2-7	TRBD2	CASSLSGSSYEQYF	TGCGCCAGCAGCTTGAGCGGGAGCTCCTACGAGCAGTACTTC
NA	TRBV13	TRBJ2-1	NA	CASSLLGGSYNEQFF	TGTGCCAGCAGCTTACTGGGGGGCTCCTACAATGAGCAGTTCTTC
NA	TRBV7-2	TRBJ2-1	TRBD2	CASSLVLGRGLADEQFF	TGTGCCAGCAGCTTAGTTTTGGGCCGGGGACTAGCGGATGAGCAGTTCTTC
NA	TRBV2	TRBJ1-1	NA	CASSVTFNTEAFF	TGTGCCAGCAGTGTAACTTTCAACACTGAAGCTTTCTTT
NA	TRBV29-1	TRBJ2-7	TRBD1	CSVEDRGHYEQYF	TGCAGCGTGGAAGACAGGGGACACTACGAGCAGTACTTC
NA	TRBV12-2	TRBJ1-5	NA	CASRLDKNQPQHF	TGTGCAAGTCGCTTAGACAAGAATCAGCCCCAGCATTTT
NA	TRBV6-5	TRBJ2-7	TRBD2	CASLPGGETYEQYF	TGTGCCAGCCTGCCGGGAGGCGAGACCTACGAGCAGTACTTC
NA	TRBV6-2/TRBV6-3	TRBJ1-5	NA	CASSYSMGGSNQPQHF	TGTGCCAGCAGTTACTCGATGGGGGGTAGCAATCAGCCCCAGCATTTT
NA	TRBV7-3	TRBJ2-7	TRBD1	CASSLAGTGSHEQYF	TGTGCCAGCAGCTTGGCCGGGACAGGGAGTCACGAGCAGTACTTC
few	TRBV7-9	TRBJ1-1	NA	CASSADRGMNTEAFF	TGTGCCAGCAGCGCGGACCGGGGAATGAACACTGAAGCTTTCTTT
NA	TRBV7-8	TRBJ1-5	TRBD1	CASSWTGTGNQPQHF	TGTGCCAGCAGCTGGACCGGGACAGGGAATCAGCCCCAGCATTTT
once	TRBV2	TRBJ2-1	TRBD2	CASSRPSGGNEQFF	TGTGCCAGCAGTCGTCCGAGCGGGGGCAATGAGCAGTTCTTC
NA	TRBV11-2	TRBJ1-3	NA	CASSLGDTIYF	TGTGCCAGCAGCTTAGGCGACACCATATATTTT
NA	TRBV11-2	TRBJ2-7	TRBD2	CASSLVAGGNYEQYF	TGTGCCAGCAGCTTAGTAGCGGGAGGCAATTACGAGCAGTACTTC
NA	TRBV11-2	TRBJ1-5	NA	CASGAAGNQPQHF	TGTGCTAGCGGGGCAGCGGGGAATCAGCCCCAGCATTTT
NA	TRBV19	TRBJ1-1	NA	CASSIGYGEAFF	TGTGCCAGTAGTATAGGGTACGGTGAAGCTTTCTTT
NA	TRBV3-1/TRBV3-2	TRBJ2-2	TRBD2	CASRSTSGWNTGELFF	TGTGCCAGCAGGTCCACTAGCGGGTGGAACACCGGGGAGCTGTTTTTT
NA	TRBV4-1	TRBJ2-3	NA	CASSLGTGDTQYF	TGCGCCAGCAGCCTCGGCACGGGGGATACGCAGTATTTT
NA	TRBV7-9	TRBJ2-1	NA	CASSSPPDYHWNEQFF	TGTGCCAGCAGCTCCCCCCCGGACTACCATTGGAATGAGCAGTTCTTC
NA	TRBV9	TRBJ2-1	TRBD2	CASSALFGLADSYNEQFF	TGTGCCAGCAGCGCCCTTTTTGGACTAGCGGATTCCTACAATGAGCAGTTCTTC
NA	TRBV27	TRBJ2-3	TRBD2	CASSLRDYPPDTQYF	TGTGCCAGCAGTCTCCGGGACTATCCTCCAGATACGCAGTATTTT
NA	TRBV28	TRBJ2-1	TRBD2	CASSYPSGLAGGTEQFF	TGTGCCAGCAGTTACCCCTCGGGACTAGCGGGAGGGACTGAGCAGTTCTTC
NA	TRBV28	TRBJ2-1	NA	CASSSQGPLLNEQFF	TGTGCCAGCAGTTCCCAGGGGCCCCTCCTCAATGAGCAGTTCTTC
NA	TRBV10-3	TRBJ2-3	TRBD2	CAISESGLAGADTQYF	TGTGCCATCAGTGAGTCCGGGCTAGCGGGAGCAGATACGCAGTATTTT
NA	TRBV27	TRBJ1-1	NA	CASSPRGGENTEAFF	TGTGCCAGCAGTCCACGGGGGGGGGAGAACACTGAAGCTTTCTTT
NA	TRBV10-3	TRBJ2-3	TRBD2	CAISETSGGLDTQYF	TGTGCCATCAGTGAGACTAGCGGTGGCCTAGATACGCAGTATTTT
NA	TRBV7-6	TRBJ2-1	TRBD2	CASSLATSGGNEQFF	TGTGCCAGCAGCTTAGCCACTAGCGGGGGCAATGAGCAGTTCTTC
once	TRBV6-4	TRBJ2-5	TRBD1	CASSDWDRGPETQYF	TGTGCCAGCAGTGACTGGGACAGGGGGCCGGAGACCCAGTACTTC
NA	TRBV3-1/TRBV3-2	TRBJ1-6	TRBD1	CASSSEPWTGGYYNSPLHF	TGTGCCAGCAGCTCAGAACCGTGGACAGGGGGTTATTATAATTCACCCCTCCACTTT
NA	TRBV9	TRBJ2-7	TRBD2	CASSEGLALEQYF	TGTGCCAGCAGCGAAGGACTAGCCCTCGAGCAGTACTTC
few	TRBV18	TRBJ1-1	NA	CASSPARVSDTEAFF	TGTGCCAGCTCACCAGCGAGGGTCTCGGACACTGAAGCTTTCTTT
NA	TRBV30	TRBJ1-6	TRBD1	CAWSGQGGSPLHF	TGTGCCTGGAGTGGGCAGGGGGGTTCACCCCTCCACTTT
once	TRBV5-6	TRBJ2-3	TRBD2	CASSLLATTDTQYF	TGTGCCAGCAGCTTACTAGCGACCACAGATACGCAGTATTTT
once	TRBV5-6	TRBJ2-1	TRBD2	CASRLAGETNEQFF	TGTGCCAGCAGACTAGCGGGAGAGACGAATGAGCAGTTCTTC
NA	TRBV6-4	TRBJ2-1	TRBD2	CASSPSGSGPYNEQFF	TGTGCCAGCAGTCCTAGCGGGAGTGGCCCCTACAATGAGCAGTTCTTC
NA	TRBV4-3	TRBJ1-1	NA	CASSRNGFKADTEAFF	TGCGCCAGCAGCCGAAACGGGTTTAAAGCGGACACTGAAGCTTTCTTT
NA	TRBV24-1	TRBJ2-6	TRBD1	CATSDPGGPGANVLTF	TGTGCCACCAGTGACCCAGGGGGCCCTGGGGCCAACGTCCTGACTTTC
NA	TRBV5-6	TRBJ2-5	NA	CASSFVLKETQYF	TGTGCCAGCAGCTTCGTCCTAAAAGAGACCCAGTACTTC
NA	TRBV6-5	TRBJ2-5	NA	CASSYSRGIAETQYF	TGTGCCAGCAGTTACTCGAGAGGGATAGCAGAGACCCAGTACTTC
NA	TRBV27	TRBJ1-5	TRBD1	CACGTGQNQPQHF	TGTGCCTGCGGGACAGGACAAAATCAGCCCCAGCATTTT
NA	TRBV7-2	TRBJ1-6	TRBD1	CASSSPGQGRNSPLHF	TGTGCCAGCAGCTCCCCGGGACAGGGCCGTAATTCACCCCTCCACTTT
NA	TRBV7-3	TRBJ2-1	TRBD2	CASSLRAGEGPYNEQFF	TGTGCCAGCAGCTTACGGGCGGGAGAGGGGCCCTACAATGAGCAGTTCTTC
NA	TRBV28	TRBJ1-2	NA	CASRSVANYGYTF	TGTGCCAGCCGGTCCGTGGCTAACTATGGCTACACCTTC
NA	TRBV28	TRBJ2-7	NA	CASEKVYRGNEQYF	TGTGCCAGCGAAAAGGTTTATAGGGGGAACGAGCAGTACTTC
NA	TRBV28	TRBJ2-7	TRBD1	CASSSPGQGPYEQYF	TGTGCCAGCAGTTCTCCGGGACAGGGACCCTACGAGCAGTACTTC
NA	TRBV5-1	TRBJ2-7	NA	CASSLAAGIIYEQYF	TGCGCCAGCAGCTTGGCAGCGGGCATTATATACGAGCAGTACTTC
NA	TRBV6-4	TRBJ1-1	TRBD1	CASSASGQATEAFF	TGTGCCAGCAGTGCCTCCGGACAGGCAACTGAAGCTTTCTTT
NA	TRBV5-1	TRBJ2-3	TRBD2	CASKAVAGSGDTQYF	TGCGCCAGCAAGGCGGTAGCGGGGTCCGGAGATACGCAGTATTTT
NA	TRBV19	TRBJ1-1	TRBD1	CARVDRGSEAFF	TGTGCCAGAGTGGACAGGGGAAGTGAAGCTTTCTTT
NA	TRBV6-5	TRBJ2-7	NA	CASRLTGSPGEQYF	TGTGCCAGCAGGTTGACAGGCTCTCCCGGCGAGCAGTACTTC
NA	TRBV27	TRBJ1-4	TRBD1	CASTIRQGVGKLFF	TGTGCCAGCACCATAAGGCAGGGGGTCGGAAAACTGTTTTTT
NA	TRBV9	TRBJ2-7	NA	CASSVTGSSYEQYF	TGTGCCAGCAGCGTAACAGGGTCATCCTACGAGCAGTACTTC
NA	TRBV19	TRBJ2-3	NA	CASSPGSTDTQYF	TGTGCCAGTAGCCCGGGGAGCACAGATACGCAGTATTTT
once	TRBV5-4	TRBJ2-1	TRBD2	CASHGLAGFGNEQFF	TGTGCCAGCCACGGACTAGCGGGATTTGGGAATGAGCAGTTCTTC
NA	TRBV6-6	TRBJ2-3	NA	CASSYEPGVRPDTQYF	TGTGCCAGCAGTTACGAGCCAGGGGTTCGCCCAGATACGCAGTATTTT
NA	TRBV19	TRBJ2-5	NA	CATRDSGGETQYF	TGTGCCACCCGGGACTCCGGAGGGGAGACCCAGTACTTC
NA	TRBV4-2	TRBJ2-3	NA	CASSQVSQSADTQYF	TGTGCCAGCAGCCAGGTGTCTCAATCGGCAGATACGCAGTATTTT